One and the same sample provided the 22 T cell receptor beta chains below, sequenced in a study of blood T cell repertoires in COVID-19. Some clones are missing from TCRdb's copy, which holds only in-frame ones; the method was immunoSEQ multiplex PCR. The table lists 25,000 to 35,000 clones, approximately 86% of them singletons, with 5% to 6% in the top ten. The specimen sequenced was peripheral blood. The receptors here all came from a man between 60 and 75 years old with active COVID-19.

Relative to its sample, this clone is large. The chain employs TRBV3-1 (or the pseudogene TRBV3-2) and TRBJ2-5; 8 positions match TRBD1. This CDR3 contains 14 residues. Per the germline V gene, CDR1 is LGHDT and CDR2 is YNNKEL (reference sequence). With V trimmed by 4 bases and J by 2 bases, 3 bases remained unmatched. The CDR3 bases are TGTGCCAGCAGCCGGACAGGGCGGCAAGAGACCCAGTACTTC. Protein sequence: CASSRTGRQETQYF.

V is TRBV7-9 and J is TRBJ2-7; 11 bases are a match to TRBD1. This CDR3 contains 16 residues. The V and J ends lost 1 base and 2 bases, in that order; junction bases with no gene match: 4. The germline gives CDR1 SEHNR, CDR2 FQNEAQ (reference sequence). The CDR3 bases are TGTGCCAGCAGCTTAGGAAGGACAGGGGGCACCTACGAGCAGTACTTC. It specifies CASSLGRTGGTYEQYF.

CDR3 sequence: CAWSGTGGALYF. The CDR3 DNA follows: TGTGCCTGGAGTGGGACAGGGGGCGCTTTGTACTTC. The chain combines TRBV30 with TRBJ2-5, with 11 bases aligning to TRBD1. V gave up 1 base and J gave up 13 bases; unmatched junction bases: 5. Germline loops: CDR1 GTSNPN, CDR2 SVGIG (reference sequence). The CDR3 length is 12 residues.

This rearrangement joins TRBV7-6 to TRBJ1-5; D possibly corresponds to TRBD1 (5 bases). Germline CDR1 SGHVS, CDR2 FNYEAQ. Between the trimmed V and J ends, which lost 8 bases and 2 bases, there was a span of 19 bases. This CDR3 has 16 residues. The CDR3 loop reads CASLSPWQGCNQPQHF. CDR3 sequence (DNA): TGTGCCAGCCTGTCACCTTGGCAGGGCTGCAATCAGCCCCAGCATTTT.

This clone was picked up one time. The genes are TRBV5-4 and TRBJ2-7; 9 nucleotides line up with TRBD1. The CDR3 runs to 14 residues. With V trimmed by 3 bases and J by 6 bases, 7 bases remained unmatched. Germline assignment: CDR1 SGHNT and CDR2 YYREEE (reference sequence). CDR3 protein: CASSWGQGQREQYF. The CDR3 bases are TGTGCCAGCAGCTGGGGACAGGGACAGCGCGAGCAGTACTTC. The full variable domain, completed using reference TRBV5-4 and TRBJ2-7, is ETGVTQSPTHLIKTRGQQVTLRCSSQSGHNTVSWYQQALGQGPQFIFQYYREEENGRGNFPPRFSGLQFPNYSSELNVNALELDDSALYLCASSWGQGQREQYFGPGTRLTVT.

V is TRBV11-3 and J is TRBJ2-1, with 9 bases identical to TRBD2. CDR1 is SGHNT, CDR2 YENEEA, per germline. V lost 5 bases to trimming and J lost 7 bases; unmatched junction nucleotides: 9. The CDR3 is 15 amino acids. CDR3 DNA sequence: TGTGCCAGCAGCGCGCGGGGGGGCCAGGGAAATGAGCAGTTCTTC. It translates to CASSARGGQGNEQFF.

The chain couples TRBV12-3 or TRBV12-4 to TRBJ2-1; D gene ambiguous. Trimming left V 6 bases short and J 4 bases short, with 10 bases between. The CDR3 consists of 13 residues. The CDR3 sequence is CASRQTTYNEQFF. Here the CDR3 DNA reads TGTGCCAGCAGACAAACTACGTACAATGAGCAGTTCTTC.

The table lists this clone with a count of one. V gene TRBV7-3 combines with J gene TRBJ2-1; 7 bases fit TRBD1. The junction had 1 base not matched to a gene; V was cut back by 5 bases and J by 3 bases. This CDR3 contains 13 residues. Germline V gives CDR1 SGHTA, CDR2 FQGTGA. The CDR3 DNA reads TGTGCCAGCAGCCGGGACAGCTACAATGAGCAGTTCTTC. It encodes CASSRDSYNEQFF. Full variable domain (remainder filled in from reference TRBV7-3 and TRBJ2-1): GAGVSQTPSNKVTEKGKYVELRCDPISGHTALYWYRQSLGQGPEFLIYFQGTGAADDSGLPNDRFFAVRPEGSVSTLKIQRTERGDSAVYLCASSRDSYNEQFFGPGTRLTVL.

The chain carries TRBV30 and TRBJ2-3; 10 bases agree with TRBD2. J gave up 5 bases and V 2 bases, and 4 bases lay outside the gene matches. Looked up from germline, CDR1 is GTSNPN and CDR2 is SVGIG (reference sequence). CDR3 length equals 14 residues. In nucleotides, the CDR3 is TGTGCCTGGAGTACTAGCGGGACGGGAGATACGCAGTATTTT. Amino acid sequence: CAWSTSGTGDTQYF. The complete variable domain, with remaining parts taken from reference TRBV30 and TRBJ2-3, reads SQTIHQWPATLVQPVGSPLSLECTVEGTSNPNLYWYRQAAGRGLQLLFYSVGIGQISSEVPQNLSASRPQDRQFILSSKKLLLSDSGFYLCAWSTSGTGDTQYFGPGTRLTVL.

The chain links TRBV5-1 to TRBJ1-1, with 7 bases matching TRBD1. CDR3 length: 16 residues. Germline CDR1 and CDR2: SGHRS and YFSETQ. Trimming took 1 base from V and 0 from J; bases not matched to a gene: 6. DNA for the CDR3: TGCGCCAGCAGCTTGTCAGGGGGTAGAATGAACACTGAAGCTTTCTTT. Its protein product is CASSLSGGRMNTEAFF.

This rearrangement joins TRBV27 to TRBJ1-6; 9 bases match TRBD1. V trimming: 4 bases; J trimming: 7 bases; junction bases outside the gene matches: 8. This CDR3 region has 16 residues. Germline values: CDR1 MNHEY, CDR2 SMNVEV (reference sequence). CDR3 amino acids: CASSWDREMGNSPLHF. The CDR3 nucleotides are TGTGCCAGCAGTTGGGACAGGGAAATGGGGAATTCACCCCTCCACTTT.

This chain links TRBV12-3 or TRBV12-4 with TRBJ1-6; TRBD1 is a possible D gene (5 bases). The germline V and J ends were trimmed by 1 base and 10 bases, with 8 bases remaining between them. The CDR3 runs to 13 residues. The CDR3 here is CASSLESGSPLHF. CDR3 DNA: TGTGCCAGCAGTTTAGAGTCAGGGTCACCCCTCCACTTT.

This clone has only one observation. This CDR3 reads CASSKTAEYGYTF. Written as DNA, the CDR3 is TGTGCCAGCAGTAAGACAGCTGAGTATGGCTACACCTTC. The rearrangement uses TRBV12-3 or TRBV12-4 and TRBJ1-2, with D possibly matching TRBD1 (5 bases). The CDR3 loop spans 13 amino acids. Trimming took 5 bases from V and 5 from J, leaving 12 bases between them.

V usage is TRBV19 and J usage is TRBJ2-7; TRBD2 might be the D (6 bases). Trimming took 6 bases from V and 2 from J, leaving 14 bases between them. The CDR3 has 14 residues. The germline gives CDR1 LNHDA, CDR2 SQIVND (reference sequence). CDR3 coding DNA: TGTGCCAGTAGAACCGGAGGGGCTACCTACGAGCAGTACTTC. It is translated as CASRTGGATYEQYF.

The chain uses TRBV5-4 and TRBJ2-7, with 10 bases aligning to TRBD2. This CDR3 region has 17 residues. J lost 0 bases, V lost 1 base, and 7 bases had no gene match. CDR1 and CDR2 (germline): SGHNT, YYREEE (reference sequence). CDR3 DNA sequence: TGTGCCAGCAGCTTGAGCCTAGCGGGGGTCCGCTCCTACGAGCAGTACTTC. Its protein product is CASSLSLAGVRSYEQYF.

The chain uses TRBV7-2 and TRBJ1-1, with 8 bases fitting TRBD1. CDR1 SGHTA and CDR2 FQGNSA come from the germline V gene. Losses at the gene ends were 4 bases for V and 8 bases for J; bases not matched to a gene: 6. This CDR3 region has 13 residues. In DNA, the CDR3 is TGTGCCAGCAGCTCGTACCGGGACAGGGAAGCTTTCTTT. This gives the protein CASSSYRDREAFF.

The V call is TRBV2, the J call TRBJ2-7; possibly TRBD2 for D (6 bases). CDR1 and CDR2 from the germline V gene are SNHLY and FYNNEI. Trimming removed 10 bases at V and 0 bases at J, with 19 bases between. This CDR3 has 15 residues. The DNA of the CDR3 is TGTGCCACAGCGGAACGCGCGGGACTCTCCTACGAGCAGTACTTC. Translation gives CATAERAGLSYEQYF.

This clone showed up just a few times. Here the CDR3 reads CASSGQSQGANQPQHF. CDR3 coding DNA: TGTGCCAGCAGTGGACAATCCCAGGGGGCTAATCAGCCCCAGCATTTT. The V call is TRBV6-1, the J call TRBJ1-5, with 8 bases that match TRBD1. Germline loops: CDR1 MNHNS, CDR2 SASEGT. The J segment lost 4 bases and the V segment lost 4 bases, leaving 9 bases of the junction unmatched. The length of the CDR3 is 16 residues.

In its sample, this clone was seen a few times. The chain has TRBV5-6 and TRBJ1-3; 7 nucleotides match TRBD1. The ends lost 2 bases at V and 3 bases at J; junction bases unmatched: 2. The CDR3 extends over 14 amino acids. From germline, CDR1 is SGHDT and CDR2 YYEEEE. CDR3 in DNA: TGTGCCAGCAGCTTTCGGGACAGTGGAAACACCATATATTTT. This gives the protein CASSFRDSGNTIYF. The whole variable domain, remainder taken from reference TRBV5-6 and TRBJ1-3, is DAGVTQSPTHLIKTRGQQVTLRCSPKSGHDTVSWYQQALGQGPQFIFQYYEEEERQRGNFPDRFSGHQFPNYSSELNVNALLLGDSALYLCASSFRDSGNTIYFGEGSWLTVV.

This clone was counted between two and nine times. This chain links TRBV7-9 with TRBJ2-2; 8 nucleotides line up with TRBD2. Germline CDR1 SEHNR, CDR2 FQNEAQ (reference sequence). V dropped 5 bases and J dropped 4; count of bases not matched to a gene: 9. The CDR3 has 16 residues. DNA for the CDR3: TGTGCCAGCAGCCATACTTTAGCGGGACTCACCGGGGAGCTGTTTTTT. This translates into CASSHTLAGLTGELFF.

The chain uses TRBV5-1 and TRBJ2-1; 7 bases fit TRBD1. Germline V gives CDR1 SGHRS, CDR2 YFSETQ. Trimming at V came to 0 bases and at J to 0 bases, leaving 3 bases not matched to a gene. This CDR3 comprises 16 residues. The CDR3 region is CASSLDAGGSYNEQFF. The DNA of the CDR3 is TGCGCCAGCAGCTTGGACGCAGGGGGCTCCTACAATGAGCAGTTCTTC.

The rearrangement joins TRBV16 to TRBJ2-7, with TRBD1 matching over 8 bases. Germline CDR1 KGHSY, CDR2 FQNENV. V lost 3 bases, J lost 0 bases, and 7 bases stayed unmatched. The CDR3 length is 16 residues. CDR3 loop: CASSHTGGKSSYEQYF. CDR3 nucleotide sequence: TGTGCCAGCAGCCACACAGGGGGGAAGAGCTCCTACGAGCAGTACTTC. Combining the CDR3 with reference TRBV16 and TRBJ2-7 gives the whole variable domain GEEVAQTPKHLVRGEGQKAKLYCAPIKGHSYVFWYQQVLKNEFKFLISFQNENVFDETGMPKERFSAKCLPNSPCSLEIQATKLEDSAVYFCASSHTGGKSSYEQYFGPGTRLTVT.